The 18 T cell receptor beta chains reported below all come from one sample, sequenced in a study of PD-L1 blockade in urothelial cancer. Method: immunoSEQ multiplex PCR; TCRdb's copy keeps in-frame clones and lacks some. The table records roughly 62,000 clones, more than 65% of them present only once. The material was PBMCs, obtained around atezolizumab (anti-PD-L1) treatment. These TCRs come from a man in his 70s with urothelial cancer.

CDR3 coding DNA: TGTGCCTGGAGGACAGGACTGTCTTCACCCCTCCACTTT. This gives the protein CAWRTGLSSPLHF. V is TRBV30 and J is TRBJ1-6, with a possible D match to TRBD1 (6 bases). CDR3 size: 13 residues. Between the trimmed V and J ends, which lost 3 bases and 9 bases, there was a span of 12 bases. Germline V gene lookup returns CDR1 GTSNPN and CDR2 SVGIG (reference sequence).

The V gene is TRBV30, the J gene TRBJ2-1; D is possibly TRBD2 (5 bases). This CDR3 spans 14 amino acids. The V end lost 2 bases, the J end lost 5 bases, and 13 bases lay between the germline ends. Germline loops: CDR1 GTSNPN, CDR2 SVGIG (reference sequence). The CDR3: CAWSFPGSNNEQFF. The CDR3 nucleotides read TGTGCCTGGAGTTTCCCGGGGAGCAACAATGAGCAGTTCTTC.

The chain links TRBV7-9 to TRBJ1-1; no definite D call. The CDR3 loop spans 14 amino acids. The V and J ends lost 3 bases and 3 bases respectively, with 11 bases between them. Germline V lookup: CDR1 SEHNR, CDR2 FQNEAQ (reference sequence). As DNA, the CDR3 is TGTGCCAGCAGCTTGGTCAGTCGGGACACTGAAGCTTTCTTT. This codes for CASSLVSRDTEAFF.

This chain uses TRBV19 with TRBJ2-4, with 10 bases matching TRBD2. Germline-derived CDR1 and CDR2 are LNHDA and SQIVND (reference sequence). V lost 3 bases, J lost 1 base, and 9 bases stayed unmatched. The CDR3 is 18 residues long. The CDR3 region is CASSIRLAGIGAKNIQYF. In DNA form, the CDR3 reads TGTGCCAGTAGTATCCGACTAGCGGGTATCGGGGCCAAAAACATTCAGTACTTC.

The CDR3 DNA reads TGTGCCAGCAGTTTAGGCGTTAGCGGGAGGTCGCAGTATTTT. Translating it yields CASSLGVSGRSQYF. The V call is TRBV28, the J call TRBJ2-3; 10 bases align to TRBD2. CDR1 is MDHEN and CDR2 is SYDVKM in the germline V gene. The CDR3 spans 14 residues. Trimming took 2 bases from V and 10 from J; bases not matched to a gene: 6.

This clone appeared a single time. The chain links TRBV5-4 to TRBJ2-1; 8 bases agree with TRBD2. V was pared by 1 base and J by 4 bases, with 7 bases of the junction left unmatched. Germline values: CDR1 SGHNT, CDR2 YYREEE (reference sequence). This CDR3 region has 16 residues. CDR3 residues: CASSLSGGRTYNEQFF. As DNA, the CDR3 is TGTGCCAGCAGCTTGAGTGGCGGGAGGACGTACAATGAGCAGTTCTTC.

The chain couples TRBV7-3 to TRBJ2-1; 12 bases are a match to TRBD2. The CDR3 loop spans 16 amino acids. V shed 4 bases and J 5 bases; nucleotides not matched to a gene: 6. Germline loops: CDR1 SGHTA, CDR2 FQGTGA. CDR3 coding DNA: TGTGCCAGCAGCTCCTGGACTAGCGGGACGAACAATGAGCAGTTCTTC. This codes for CASSSWTSGTNNEQFF.

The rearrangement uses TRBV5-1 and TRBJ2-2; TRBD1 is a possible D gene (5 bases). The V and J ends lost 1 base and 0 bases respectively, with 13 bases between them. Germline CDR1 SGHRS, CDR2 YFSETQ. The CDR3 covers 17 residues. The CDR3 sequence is CASSLFVGVSNTGELFF. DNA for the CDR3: TGCGCCAGCAGCTTGTTCGTAGGGGTGTCGAACACCGGGGAGCTGTTTTTT. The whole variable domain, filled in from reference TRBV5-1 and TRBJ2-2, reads KAGVTQTPRYLIKTRGQQVTLSCSPISGHRSVSWYQQTPGQGLQFLFEYFSETQRNKGNFPGRFSGRQFSNSRSEMNVSTLELGDSALYLCASSLFVGVSNTGELFFGEGSRLTVL.

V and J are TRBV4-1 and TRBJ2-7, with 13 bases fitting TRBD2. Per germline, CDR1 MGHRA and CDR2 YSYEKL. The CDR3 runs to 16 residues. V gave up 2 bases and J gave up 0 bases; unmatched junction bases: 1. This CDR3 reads CASSQRTSGSSYEQYF. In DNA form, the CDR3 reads TGCGCCAGCAGCCAAAGGACTAGCGGGAGCTCCTACGAGCAGTACTTC.

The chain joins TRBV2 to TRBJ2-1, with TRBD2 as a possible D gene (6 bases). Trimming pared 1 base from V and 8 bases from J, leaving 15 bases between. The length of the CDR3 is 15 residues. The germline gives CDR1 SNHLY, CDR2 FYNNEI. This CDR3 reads CASSEDLGGVDEQFF. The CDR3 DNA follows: TGTGCCAGCAGTGAAGACCTGGGAGGTGTCGATGAGCAGTTCTTC.

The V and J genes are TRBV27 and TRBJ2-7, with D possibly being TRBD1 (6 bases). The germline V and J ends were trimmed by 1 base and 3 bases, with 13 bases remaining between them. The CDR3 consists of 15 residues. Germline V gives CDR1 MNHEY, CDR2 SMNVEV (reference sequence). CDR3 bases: TGTGCCAGCAGTTTATACAGGGTTGGGAGCTACGAGCAGTACTTC. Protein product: CASSLYRVGSYEQYF.

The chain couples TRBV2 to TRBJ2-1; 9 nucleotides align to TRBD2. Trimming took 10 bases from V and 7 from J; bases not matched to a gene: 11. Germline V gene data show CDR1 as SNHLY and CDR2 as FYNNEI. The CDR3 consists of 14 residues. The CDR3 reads CATTGETSGNEQFF. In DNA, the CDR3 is TGTGCCACCACGGGAGAGACTAGCGGAAATGAGCAGTTCTTC.

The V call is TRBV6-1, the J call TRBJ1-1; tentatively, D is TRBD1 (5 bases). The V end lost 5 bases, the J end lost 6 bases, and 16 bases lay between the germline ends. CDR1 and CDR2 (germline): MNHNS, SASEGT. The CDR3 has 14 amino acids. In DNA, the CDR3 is TGTGCCAGCAGTTCCCGGGACTTCAACGCTGAAGCTTTCTTT. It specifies CASSSRDFNAEAFF.

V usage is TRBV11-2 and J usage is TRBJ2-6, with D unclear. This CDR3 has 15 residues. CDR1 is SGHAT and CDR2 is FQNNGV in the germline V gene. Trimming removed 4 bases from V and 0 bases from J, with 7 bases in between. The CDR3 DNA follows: TGTGCCAGCAGCTCCGCTACCTCTGGGGCCAACGTCCTGACTTTC. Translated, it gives CASSSATSGANVLTF. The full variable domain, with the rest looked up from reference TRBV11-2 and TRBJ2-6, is EAGVAQSPRYKIIEKRQSVAFWCNPISGHATLYWYQQILGQGPKLLIQFQNNGVVDDSQLPKDRFSAERLKGVDSTLKIQPAKLEDSAVYLCASSSATSGANVLTFGAGSRLTVL.

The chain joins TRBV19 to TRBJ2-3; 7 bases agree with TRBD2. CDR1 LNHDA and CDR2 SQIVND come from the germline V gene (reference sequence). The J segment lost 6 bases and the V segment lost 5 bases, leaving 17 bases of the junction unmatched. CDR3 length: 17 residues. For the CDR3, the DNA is TGTGCCAGTAGTCCCGGACCTAGCGGCCCCATTATTGATACGCAGTATTTT. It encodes CASSPGPSGPIIDTQYF.

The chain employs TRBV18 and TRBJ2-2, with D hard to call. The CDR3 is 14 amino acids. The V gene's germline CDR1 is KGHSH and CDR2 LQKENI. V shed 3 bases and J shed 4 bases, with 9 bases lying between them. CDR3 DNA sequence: TGTGCCAGCTCACCTGAACTTTTCACCGGGGAGCTGTTTTTT. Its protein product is CASSPELFTGELFF.

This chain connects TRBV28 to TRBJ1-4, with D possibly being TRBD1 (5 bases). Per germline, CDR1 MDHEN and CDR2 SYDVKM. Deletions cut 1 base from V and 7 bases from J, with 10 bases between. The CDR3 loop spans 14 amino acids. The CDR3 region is CASSLFLQGEKLFF. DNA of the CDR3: TGTGCCAGCAGTTTATTTCTGCAGGGTGAAAAACTGTTTTTT.

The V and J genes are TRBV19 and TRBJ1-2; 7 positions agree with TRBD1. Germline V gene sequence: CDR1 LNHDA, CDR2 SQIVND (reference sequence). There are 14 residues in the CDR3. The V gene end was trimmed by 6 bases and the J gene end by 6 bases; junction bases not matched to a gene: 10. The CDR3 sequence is CASSRTGRLDGYTF. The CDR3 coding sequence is TGTGCCAGTAGCCGGACAGGCCGCCTCGATGGCTACACCTTC.